This T cell receptor beta chain was observed in a study of T cell responses to AZD1222 COVID-19 vaccine. Investigators merged groups given second doses at roughly 4 or roughly 12 weeks. The germline CDR1 and CDR2 sequences are MGHRA and YSYEKL. The CDR3 has 15 residues. V was pared by 0 bases and J by 2 bases, with 10 bases between. Study findings and constraints: Donors were largely white British and mainly female; clonal diversity was possibly underestimated. An increase in Spike-specific TCR breadth and depth was observed after two AZD1222 doses. The span of vaccine-associated CD4 TCRs extended across spike, with dominance at 160-218 and 743-854.

To note about this clone: Its antigen is unknown.

The assay was immunoSEQ multiplex PCR, and TCRdb's table has in-frame clones only and misses some. The sample gives about 270,000 clones, around 92% of which show up once; roughly 0.51% is in the top ten. The J gene is TRBJ1-2, the V gene TRBV4-1; D remains unclear. The starting material was peripheral blood, obtained 28 days after the second AZD1222 dose. The sequence came from an adult who received the AZD1222 COVID-19 vaccine. CDR3 region: CASSQDLNRNYGYTF. The CDR3 bases are TGCGCCAGCAGCCAAGATCTAAACCGAAACTATGGCTACACCTTC.